These 19 T cell receptor beta chains share one sample of origin, sequenced in a study of control samples from healthy donors and cancer patients. Method: immunoSEQ multiplex PCR; TCRdb's copy keeps in-frame clones and lacks some. The table records 400,000 to 500,000 clones, around 90% of them present only once. Sample: PBMCs. The receptors were sampled from a man aged 40-50 years with head and neck cancer.

The CDR3 loop is CASSLRGDGYTF. The CDR3 bases are TGTGCCAGCAGCCTCAGGGGAGATGGCTACACCTTC. The J gene is TRBJ1-2, the V gene TRBV12-3 or TRBV12-4; weak D call: TRBD1 (6 bases). CDR3 length: 12 amino acids. V was clipped by 6 bases and J by 6 bases, with 11 bases between them.

The V call is TRBV9, the J call TRBJ2-5; 16 bases align to TRBD2. CDR1 and CDR2 (germline): SGDLS, YYNGEE. V shed 2 bases and J 1 base; nucleotides not matched to a gene: 11. This CDR3 is built from 20 residues. The CDR3 DNA sequence: TGTGCCAGCAGCGTGAAGGGACTAGCGGGAGGGCCCCTTGGCCAAGAGACCCAGTACTTC. This codes for CASSVKGLAGGPLGQETQYF.

The chain uses TRBV27 and TRBJ1-2, with D uncertain. Germline V gives CDR1 MNHEY, CDR2 SMNVEV (reference sequence). V gave up 3 bases and J gave up 4 bases, with 18 bases separating them. This CDR3 has 16 amino acids. The CDR3 nucleotides are TGTGCCAGCAGTTTTGGCAGTGAAGGGAGCAGCTATGGCTACACCTTC. As protein: CASSFGSEGSSYGYTF.

The chain employs TRBV29-1 and TRBJ2-7; the match to TRBD1 covers 7 bases. CDR1 SQVTM and CDR2 ANQGSEA come from the germline V gene. There are 14 residues in the CDR3. V lost 2 bases and J lost 2; bases outside the gene matches: 6. CDR3 residues: CSVELWTGAYEQYF. CDR3 DNA sequence: TGCAGCGTTGAATTGTGGACAGGAGCCTACGAGCAGTACTTC.

The rearrangement joins TRBV4-2 to TRBJ2-1; a weak D match, TRBD2 (5 bases). The V and J ends lost 0 bases and 8 bases respectively, with 11 bases between them. The CDR3 loop spans 14 amino acids. Germline CDR1 LGHNA, CDR2 YNFKEQ. Here the CDR3 DNA reads TGTGCCAGCAGCCAAGATCTGGGAGAGGATGAGCAGTTCTTC. This encodes CASSQDLGEDEQFF.

The chain has TRBV5-6 and TRBJ2-3; D remains unclear. Germline CDR1 and CDR2: SGHDT and YYEEEE. The CDR3 length is 16 residues. V was trimmed by 1 base and J by 4 bases, leaving 16 bases between them. This chain's CDR3 is CASSLPVSHSPDTQYF. Written as DNA, the CDR3 is TGTGCCAGCAGCTTGCCGGTCTCCCACTCCCCAGATACGCAGTATTTT.

This clone was observed once. The chain uses TRBV18 and TRBJ2-1; 13 bases are shared with TRBD2. CDR1 is KGHSH and CDR2 is LQKENI in the germline V gene. J was trimmed by 7 bases and V by 10 bases; bases with no gene match: 4. The CDR3 contains 13 residues. CDR3 sequence reads: CATGTSGTNEQFF. The CDR3 DNA reads as TGTGCCACCGGGACTAGCGGGACGAATGAGCAGTTCTTC.

The chain uses TRBV19 and TRBJ2-7; D unclear. The CDR3 covers 12 residues. The germline V and J ends were trimmed by 1 base and 7 bases, with 8 bases remaining between them. The germline V gene encodes CDR1 LNHDA and CDR2 SQIVND (reference sequence). The CDR3 DNA is TGTGCCAGTAGTATAGGAGTCGAAGAGCAGTACTTC. Translated: CASSIGVEEQYF.

The CDR3 here is CASSPYPASGRRYEQYF. The CDR3, as DNA: TGTGCCAGCAGCCCGTACCCGGCTAGCGGGAGGAGGTACGAGCAGTACTTC. V is TRBV7-9 and J is TRBJ2-7; TRBD2 matches 11 bases. This CDR3 is built from 17 residues. The J segment lost 4 bases and the V segment lost 5 bases, leaving 13 bases of the junction unmatched. Germline V CDR1 and CDR2: SEHNR, FQNEAQ (reference sequence).

The chain recombines TRBV11-2 with TRBJ2-1; tentative D call: TRBD2 (5 bases). The CDR3 length is 15 residues. Germline V gives CDR1 SGHAT, CDR2 FQNNGV. Between the trimmed V and J ends, which lost 2 bases and 2 bases, there was a span of 10 bases. CDR3 nucleotide sequence: TGTGCCAGCAGCTTATTGGGAGCGACCTACAATGAGCAGTTCTTC. This encodes CASSLLGATYNEQFF.

The chain joins TRBV9 to TRBJ2-7, with TRBD1 matching 10 bases. The germline V gene has CDR1 SGDLS and CDR2 YYNGEE. Trimming took 4 bases from V and 3 from J; bases not matched to a gene: 4. The CDR3 spans 14 residues. In nucleotides, the CDR3 is TGTGCCAGCAGCTGGGACAGGGGCGGCTACGAGCAGTACTTC. Residues: CASSWDRGGYEQYF.

Concerning this clone: Its ends do not fully match the called genes, so a read error is possible. V is TRBV28 and J is TRBJ1-1, with a weak D call TRBD1 (6 bases). The CDR3 totals 16 residues. Germline assignment: CDR1 MDHEN and CDR2 SYDVKM. CDR3 in amino acids: CASTDIPRQDYTGAFF. DNA for the CDR3: TGTGCCAGCACCGACATCCCCCGACAGGATTACACTGGAGCTTTCTTT.

V usage is TRBV4-2 and J usage is TRBJ2-2; D may match TRBD1 or TRBD2 (5 bases each). The CDR3 runs to 16 residues. V shed 2 bases and J shed 1 base, with 11 bases lying between them. CDR1 is LGHNA, CDR2 YNFKEQ, per germline. For the CDR3, the DNA is TGTGCCAGCAGCCAAAGAGGGGCCCTGAACACCGGGGAGCTGTTTTTT. Its translation: CASSQRGALNTGELFF.

The DNA of the CDR3 is TGTGCCAGCAGCTTTAGCGGGGGGGCCACCGGGGAGCTGTTTTTT. The encoded protein is CASSFSGGATGELFF. The rearrangement links TRBV7-6 to TRBJ2-2; 11 positions match TRBD2. Germline CDR1 reads SGHVS; CDR2 reads FNYEAQ. J was trimmed by 4 bases and V by 3 bases; bases with no gene match: 1. The CDR3 length is 15 residues. Combining the CDR3 with reference TRBV7-6 and TRBJ2-2 gives the whole variable domain GAGVSQSPRYKVTKRGQDVALRCDPISGHVSLYWYRQALGQGPEFLTYFNYEAQQDKSGLPNDRFSAERPEGSISTLTIQRTEQRDSAMYRCASSFSGGATGELFFGEGSRLTVL.

The V gene is TRBV12-5, the J gene TRBJ2-7; TRBD1 is a possible D gene (8 bases). Trimming cost V 1 base and J 5 bases, with 15 bases left between them. Germline V gene sequence: CDR1 LGHNT, CDR2 FRNRAP. The CDR3 spans 15 residues. DNA for the CDR3: TGTGCTAGTGGTTTGGGGACAGGGAGGGTGAACGAGCAGTACTTC. Protein product: CASGLGTGRVNEQYF.

The chain couples TRBV5-4 to TRBJ2-1; 14 nucleotides agree with TRBD2. J gave up 8 bases and V 4 bases, and 5 bases lay outside the gene matches. Germline V gives CDR1 SGHNT, CDR2 YYREEE (reference sequence). The CDR3 runs to 15 residues. This CDR3 is CASSNGLAGGDEQFF. The CDR3 coding sequence is TGTGCCAGCAGCAACGGACTAGCGGGAGGCGATGAGCAGTTCTTC.

The chain combines TRBV6-5 with TRBJ2-5; 7 nucleotides align to TRBD1. The V and J ends lost 6 bases and 3 bases, in that order; junction bases with no gene match: 4. Germline assignment: CDR1 MNHEY and CDR2 SVGAGI. This CDR3 contains 13 residues. The CDR3 protein is CASRTDRKETQYF. The CDR3 DNA reads TGTGCCAGCAGGACGGACAGGAAAGAGACCCAGTACTTC.

The V and J genes are TRBV5-4 and TRBJ1-2, with D possibly matching TRBD1 (6 bases). Germline V lookup: CDR1 SGHNT, CDR2 YYREEE (reference sequence). The V gene lost 0 bases and the J gene lost 5 bases, with 8 bases spanning the gap. This CDR3 has 13 residues. CDR3 coding DNA: TGTGCCAGCAGCTTGGAGGGGGAGTATGGCTACACCTTC. Its protein product is CASSLEGEYGYTF. Variable domain in full (rest from reference TRBV5-4 and TRBJ1-2): ETGVTQSPTHLIKTRGQQVTLRCSSQSGHNTVSWYQQALGQGPQFIFQYYREEENGRGNFPPRFSGLQFPNYSSELNVNALELDDSALYLCASSLEGEYGYTFGSGTRLTVV.

This sequence joins TRBV6-5 and TRBJ1-4; D might be TRBD1 (6 bases). V was shortened by 6 bases and J by 8 bases, with 16 bases between the two germline ends. The CDR3 runs 14 residues. Germline V gives CDR1 MNHEY, CDR2 SVGAGI. CDR3 residues: CASRRDIGGEKLFF. The CDR3 DNA follows: TGTGCCAGCAGGAGGGACATCGGCGGGGAAAAACTGTTTTTT.